This T cell receptor (beta chain) was recovered during a study of a mutant IDH1 vaccine in newly diagnosed glioma. About the study: The study started vaccination 4-6 weeks after radiotherapy alone, or with temozolomide cycles.

This sample's time point: week 35, safety follow-up. Doses of 300 ug of mutant IDH1 20-mer peptide were given with topical imiquimod. Here immunoSEQ multiplex PCR was the method, and the copy in TCRdb shows in-frame clones only, minus some. Here the sample spans tens of thousands of clones, 70% to 80% being singletons. This CDR3 has 14 amino acids. Trimming shortened V by 2 bases and J by 0 bases, and 7 bases separated the two germline ends. The germline V gene encodes CDR1 SGHVS and CDR2 FQNEAQ. Regarding this clone: Its antigen remains unidentified.

The sample in question was PBMCs, obtained from a glioma patient whose treatment included an IDH1 peptide vaccine. The receptor was isolated from a man aged 40-50 years with glioma. The chain links TRBV7-8 to TRBJ1-1, with D tentatively TRBD1 (5 bases). The CDR3, as DNA: TGTGCCAGCAGCTTATGGGGGGTGAACACTGAAGCTTTCTTT. Translation: CASSLWGVNTEAFF.